These T cell receptor beta chains were read from a single sample in a study of T cells after yellow fever vaccination. One entry per CDR3 protein, called by TCRdb with MiXCR from the 5' RACE reads. The table includes hundreds of thousands of distinct CDR3 sequences, under 20% detected once. The sample in question was PBMCs, obtained before the yellow fever booster vaccination. These receptors originate from a young man who received the YFV17D yellow fever vaccine. CDR3s include the opening cysteine and the closing phenylalanine or tryptophan. D genes are given only for firm matches. A clone size is listed for some rows: how often the clone was seen (once, few, many), or a class if it is expanded.

few,-,TRBJ1-5,TRBV6-5,TGTGCCAGCACCGACGGGTCTGGGCAGCCCCAGCATTTT,CASTDGSGQPQHF
-,-,TRBJ1-1,TRBV12-3/TRBV12-4,TGTGCCAGCAGTTTAGGACGGCCTCGGGCAAGGGACACTGAAGCTTTCTTT,CASSLGRPRARDTEAFF
few,-,TRBJ2-3,TRBV6-2/TRBV6-3,TGTGCCAGCAGTCCCCGGGTGGACACAGATACGCAGTATTTT,CASSPRVDTDTQYF
-,-,TRBJ2-1,TRBV7-8,TGTGCCAGCAGCCTCCGCCCGGGGGTCGATGAGCAGTTCTTC,CASSLRPGVDEQFF
-,-,TRBJ1-5,TRBV5-1,TGCGCCAGCAGCTTATGGGAGGGCCAGCCCCAGCATTTT,CASSLWEGQPQHF
-,TRBD2,TRBJ2-3,TRBV7-2,TGTGCCAGCAGCTTAGAGCTCATCAGGGCGGGGGACACAGATACGCAGTATTTT,CASSLELIRAGDTDTQYF
-,-,TRBJ2-2,TRBV27,TGTGCCAGCGGTGCAGGGACCGGGGAGCTGTTTTTT,CASGAGTGELFF
-,-,TRBJ1-6,TRBV20-1,TGCAGTGCTAGAGTAGGGGGTGGACTTCATTCACCCCTCCACTTT,CSARVGGGLHSPLHF
-,-,TRBJ2-3,TRBV29-1,TGCAGCGTTGAAGGCTTGGCGGCCAGAAGCACAGATACGCAGTATTTT,CSVEGLAARSTDTQYF
-,TRBD1,TRBJ2-3,TRBV5-1,TGCGCCAGCAGCCTCGGGACAGGGGGCGTGGGCACAGATACGCAGTATTTT,CASSLGTGGVGTDTQYF
few,TRBD2,TRBJ2-1,TRBV7-8,TGTGCCAGCAGCCCGCGGACTAGCCAATCCTACAATGAGCAGTTCTTC,CASSPRTSQSYNEQFF
few,-,TRBJ1-2,TRBV27,TGTGCCAGCAGTTCCAGGGTGTCTGGCTATGGCTACACCTTC,CASSSRVSGYGYTF
few,-,TRBJ1-1,TRBV6-6,TGTGCCGCCCAGACAGGACACAACACTGAAGCTTTCTTT,CAAQTGHNTEAFF
few,-,TRBJ1-1,TRBV7-3,TGTGCCAGCAGCCAGGTCAGCCGAGCTGAAGCTTTCTTT,CASSQVSRAEAFF
-,TRBD2,TRBJ2-5,TRBV20-1,TGCAGTGCTCGTCCGGGGGGGCAAGAGACCCAGTACTTC,CSARPGGQETQYF
few,-,TRBJ2-7,TRBV29-1,TGCAGCGTTGTATTCGAGGGCCGCTCCTACGAGCAGTACTTC,CSVVFEGRSYEQYF
few,-,TRBJ1-6,TRBV4-2,TGTGCCAGCAGCGCCCGGGGTTATGTGGGACATTCACCCCTCCACTTT,CASSARGYVGHSPLHF
-,-,TRBJ1-6,TRBV4-2,TGTGCCAGCAGCCAAAGGAACGAAGAGAATTCACCCCTCCACTTT,CASSQRNEENSPLHF
-,-,TRBJ2-5,TRBV7-2,TGTGCCAGCAGCCGGCGACTGGCTCAAGAGACCCAGTACTTC,CASSRRLAQETQYF
few,TRBD1,TRBJ1-6,TRBV24-1,TGTGCCACCAGTGGCCCCTATGCCACAGGGGGGAGCTCCTATAATTCACCCCTCCACTTT,CATSGPYATGGSSYNSPLHF
few,TRBD2,TRBJ2-1,TRBV29-1,TGCAGCGTTGCGACTAGCGTGTACAATGAGCAGTTCTTC,CSVATSVYNEQFF
-,-,TRBJ1-2,TRBV12-3/TRBV12-4,TGTGCCAGCAGTTTTGATGGGGACCATCCCTCTGTAGGTGGCTACACCTTC,CASSFDGDHPSVGGYTF
few,-,TRBJ1-5,TRBV12-3/TRBV12-4,TGTGCCAGCAGGAAAGGGGGTGAGGGGCGTCAGCCCCAGCATTTT,CASRKGGEGRQPQHF
many,TRBD1,TRBJ2-3,TRBV12-3/TRBV12-4,TGTGCCAGCAGACAGGAAGAGGTCGGGACAGCTAGCACAGATACGCAGTATTTT,CASRQEEVGTASTDTQYF
-,TRBD1,TRBJ2-2,TRBV7-2,TGTGCCAGCAGCTTTCTGGCAGGGGGCGGGGAGCTGTTTTTT,CASSFLAGGGELFF
few,-,TRBJ2-1,TRBV20-1,TGCAGTGCTAGTCCCTACAATGAGCAGTTCTTC,CSASPYNEQFF